This T cell receptor (beta chain) is drawn from a study of blood T cell repertoires in COVID-19. Sequencing used immunoSEQ multiplex PCR; TCRdb keeps in-frame clones, though not all of them. This repertoire shows about 50,000 clones, around 85% found once; its top ten account for 6.5%. Sequencing was carried out using peripheral blood. The origin of this receptor is a man aged 60 to 69 with acute or convalescent COVID-19.

The CDR3 nucleotides read TGTGCCAGCAGCTTAAACATACGGGGTGGCTACACCTTC. It codes for CASSLNIRGGYTF. V is TRBV7-9 and J is TRBJ1-2, with D hard to call. Germline-derived CDR1 and CDR2 are SEHNR and FQNEAQ (reference sequence). The CDR3 runs 13 residues. Trimming stripped 2 bases from V and 7 bases from J, with 11 bases between.